This T cell receptor (beta chain) was sequenced for a study of beta chain features in type 1 diabetes. Whole-study context: Patients were similar to healthy donors in age and gender (as well as in cell yields). Notes on the study in general: In these data, an HLA type influence on TCRB rearrangement remained unresolved. Type 1 diabetes patients showed a moderate but significant shortening of TCRB CDR3s in all four CD4+ subsets. When VDJ junctions were examined, type 1 diabetes patients showed fewer insertions and more deletions.

This clone was seen more than once but under ten times. The antigen remains undetermined. Reverse transcribing all isolated RNA meant expressed TCRB transcripts were sequenced. The assay was immunoSEQ multiplex PCR, and TCRdb's table has in-frame clones only and misses some. The sample records under 400,000 clones, around 12% being singletons. Germline V CDR1 and CDR2: SGHTA, FQGNSA. The CDR3 covers 13 residues. The J segment lost 4 bases and the V segment lost 5 bases, leaving 3 bases of the junction unmatched. CD4+ cells of the naive, central memory, regulatory and stem cell-like memory types were sorted via CD45RO/CCR7/CD25/CD127/CD95/CD27.

The chain joins TRBV7-2 to TRBJ1-1; 8 nucleotides agree with TRBD1. What was sequenced was naive CD4+ T cells from blood. The receptor's source is a woman aged 18-30 years with type 1 diabetes. The CDR3 protein is CASSGTGGTEAFF. The CDR3 nucleotides are TGTGCCAGCAGCGGTACAGGGGGCACTGAAGCTTTCTTT.